The clone carrying this T cell receptor (beta chain) appeared many times. The data originate from a study of T-cell reconstitution after alpha-beta-depleted transplantation in children. From germline, CDR1 is LGHNT and CDR2 FRNRAP. Trimming took off 7 bases at V and 1 base at J, with 11 bases between the two ends. CDR3 length equals 14 residues. Unique molecular identifiers were used in preparing the TCRbeta library. In TCRdb, the PCR reads were re-called with MiXCR into one record per CDR3 protein. The table has some 75,000 distinct CDR3 sequences, approximately 7.3% seen once. Sequenced material: PBMCs from the stem cell graft donor, taken from the stem cell graft. This chain uses TRBV12-5 with TRBJ2-1; perhaps TRBD1 as D (6 bases). This clonotype was sampled from a human donor who donated a stem cell graft to a child with acute lymphoblastic leukemia. The CDR3 loop is CASEGDGSYNEQFF. The CDR3 bases are TGTGCTAGTGAGGGGGACGGGTCCTACAATGAGCAGTTCTTC. Full variable domain (missing parts from reference TRBV12-5 and TRBJ2-1): DARVTQTPRHKVTEMGQEVTMRCQPILGHNTVFWYRQTMMQGLELLAYFRNRAPLDDSGMPKDRFSAEMPDATLATLKIQPSEPRDSAVYFCASEGDGSYNEQFFGPGTRLTVL.